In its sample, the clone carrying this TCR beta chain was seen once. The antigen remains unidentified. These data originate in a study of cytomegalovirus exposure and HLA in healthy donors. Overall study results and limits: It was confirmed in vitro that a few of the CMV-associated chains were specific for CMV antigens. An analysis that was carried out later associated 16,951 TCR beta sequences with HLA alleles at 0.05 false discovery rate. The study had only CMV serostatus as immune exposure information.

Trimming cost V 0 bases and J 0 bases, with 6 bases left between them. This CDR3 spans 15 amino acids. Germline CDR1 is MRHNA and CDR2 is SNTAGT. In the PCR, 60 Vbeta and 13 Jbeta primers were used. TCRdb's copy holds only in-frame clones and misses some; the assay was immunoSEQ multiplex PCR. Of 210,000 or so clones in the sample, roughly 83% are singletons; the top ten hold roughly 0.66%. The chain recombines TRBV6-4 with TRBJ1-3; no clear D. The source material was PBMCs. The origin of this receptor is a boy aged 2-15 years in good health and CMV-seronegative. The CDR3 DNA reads TGTGCCAGCAGTGACTCGGCCTTCTCTGGAAACACCATATATTTT. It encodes CASSDSAFSGNTIYF.